This T cell receptor beta chain was recovered during a study of graft-versus-host responses after intestinal transplantation. Only in-frame clones appear in the TCRdb table, and some are missing; sequencing was by immunoSEQ multiplex PCR. The top ten clones hold approximately 0.88% of a sample with 85,000 to 130,000 clones, approximately 84% of them seen once. With respect to this clone: Antigen specificity is unknown.

This CDR3 spans 17 amino acids. The V end was cut by 5 bases, the J end by 6 bases, with 23 bases between. Germline V gene data show CDR1 as SEHNR and CDR2 as FQNEAQ (reference sequence). J is TRBJ2-1 and V is TRBV7-9; weak D call: TRBD2 (7 bases). This TCR was recovered from a human donor who received an intestinal transplant. This sample comprised unstimulated CD4+ T cells sorted from spleen or lymph node cells, obtained before intestinal transplant. The CDR3 DNA reads as TGTGCCAGCAGCCCGCGTTTTGAGGGGGGGCCCGGCAATGAGCAGTTCTTC. Amino acids: CASSPRFEGGPGNEQFF.